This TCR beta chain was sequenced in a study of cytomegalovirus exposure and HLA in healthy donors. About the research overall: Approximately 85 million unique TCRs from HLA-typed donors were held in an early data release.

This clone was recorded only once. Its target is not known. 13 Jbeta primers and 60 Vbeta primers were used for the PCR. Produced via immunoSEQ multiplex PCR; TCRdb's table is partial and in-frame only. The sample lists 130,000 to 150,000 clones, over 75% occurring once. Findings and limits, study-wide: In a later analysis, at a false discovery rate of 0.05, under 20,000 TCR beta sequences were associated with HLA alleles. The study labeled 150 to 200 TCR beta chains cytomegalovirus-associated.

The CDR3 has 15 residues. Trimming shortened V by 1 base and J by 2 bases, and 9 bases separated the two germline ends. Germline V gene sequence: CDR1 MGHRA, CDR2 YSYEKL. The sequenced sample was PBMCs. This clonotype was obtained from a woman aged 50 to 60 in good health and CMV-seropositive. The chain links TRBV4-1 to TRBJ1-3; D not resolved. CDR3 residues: CASSQVQLPGNTIYF. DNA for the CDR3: TGCGCCAGCAGCCAAGTCCAGTTGCCTGGAAACACCATATATTTT.